This passage covers 30 T cell receptor beta chains from one sample sequenced in a study of blood T cell repertoires in COVID-19. Clones were read by immunoSEQ multiplex PCR, and TCRdb kept only the in-frame ones, dropping some. The repertoire includes approximately 61,000 clones, approximately 86% of them detected once, and under 6% sits in the top ten. Material for sequencing was peripheral blood. Receptors originate from a man aged 70-80 years with acute or convalescent COVID-19.

There are a few counts of this clone. The CDR3 protein is CASSLRPTARDNEQFF. The CDR3 coding sequence is TGTGCCAGCAGCTTAAGGCCGACAGCTCGGGACAATGAGCAGTTCTTC. The genes are TRBV11-2 and TRBJ2-1, with a possible D match to TRBD1 (5 bases). Trimming took 2 bases from V and 5 from J, leaving 16 bases between them. CDR3 length: 16 amino acids. The germline CDR1 and CDR2 sequences are SGHAT and FQNNGV.

The chain uses TRBV2 and TRBJ2-5, with D tentatively TRBD1 (6 bases). This CDR3 contains 15 residues. Trimming removed 6 bases at V and 1 base at J, with 15 bases between. Germline CDR1 reads SNHLY; CDR2 reads FYNNEI. The CDR3 DNA reads TGTGCCAGCAGCCTTAATCCAGGGGCCCAAGAGACCCAGTACTTC. Translation gives CASSLNPGAQETQYF.

Remarks on this clone: The germline gene is not matched at one end of the junction; a read error may be the cause. J is TRBJ2-5 and V is TRBV7-7; 9 bases map to TRBD2. Germline-derived CDR1 and CDR2 are SSHAT and FNYEAQ (reference sequence). The CDR3 is made up of 15 amino acids. The CDR3 bases are TGTGCTAGCAGCGCCGTGCGGGGGGGCCAAGAGACCCAGTACTTC. Its protein is CASSAVRGGQETQYF.

This sequence joins TRBV5-4 and TRBJ2-2; 8 nucleotides align to TRBD2. The junction had 14 bases not matched to a gene; V was cut back by 9 bases and J by 1 base. This CDR3 is built from 17 residues. Germline CDR1 SGHNT, CDR2 YYREEE (reference sequence). CDR3 loop: CATYPQAGRENTGELFF. The CDR3 DNA follows: TGTGCCACCTATCCTCAAGCCGGGAGGGAGAACACCGGGGAGCTGTTTTTT. Complete variable domain (other parts from reference TRBV5-4 and TRBJ2-2): ETGVTQSPTHLIKTRGQQVTLRCSSQSGHNTVSWYQQALGQGPQFIFQYYREEENGRGNFPPRFSGLQFPNYSSELNVNALELDDSALYLCATYPQAGRENTGELFFGEGSRLTVL.

V and J are TRBV5-1 and TRBJ1-2, with a possible D match to TRBD1 (6 bases). Germline V gene data show CDR1 as SGHRS and CDR2 as YFSETQ. V lost 2 bases, J lost 6 bases, and 14 bases lay in between. This CDR3 has 14 amino acids. The CDR3 DNA follows: TGCGCCAGCAGCTTCCAGACAGGACCTGATGGCTACACCTTC. Its translation: CASSFQTGPDGYTF.

The rearrangement uses TRBV6-1 and TRBJ1-2; D not resolved. The CDR3 has 12 residues. The V gene lost 2 bases and the J gene lost 4 bases, with 5 bases spanning the gap. The germline gives CDR1 MNHNS, CDR2 SASEGT. The chain's CDR3 is CASSEQFYGYTF. The CDR3 DNA sequence: TGTGCCAGCAGTGAACAGTTCTATGGCTACACCTTC.

The chain links TRBV28 to TRBJ1-4; 10 nucleotides match TRBD1. The CDR3 spans 15 residues. V gave up 4 bases and J gave up 6 bases; unmatched junction bases: 5. Germline CDR1 and CDR2: MDHEN and SYDVKM. The CDR3 DNA is TGTGCCAGCAGTTCCCGGGACAGGGGAGATGAAAAACTGTTTTTT. It yields the protein CASSSRDRGDEKLFF.

This clone was recorded only once. This CDR3 is CASSLGLAGPRNTGELFF. CDR3 DNA: TGTGCCAGCAGCTTGGGACTAGCGGGGCCTAGGAACACCGGGGAGCTGTTTTTT. The V call is TRBV7-2, the J call TRBJ2-2; 13 bases align to TRBD2. The J segment lost 1 base and the V segment lost 3 bases, leaving 5 bases of the junction unmatched. The CDR3 has 18 amino acids. The V gene's germline CDR1 is SGHTA and CDR2 FQGNSA.

A single count supports this clone. The chain links TRBV19 to TRBJ2-3; 9 bases map to TRBD1. V lost 3 bases, J lost 6 bases, and 1 base stayed unmatched. Per germline, CDR1 LNHDA and CDR2 SQIVND (reference sequence). The CDR3 length is 13 residues. CDR3 in amino acids: CASSIDRGDTQYF. In nucleotides, the CDR3 is TGTGCCAGTAGTATCGACAGGGGGGATACGCAGTATTTT.

The DNA of the CDR3 is TGCAGCGTTGAAGCGGGGGGTGACGGTGCCTACAATGAGCAGTTCTTC. Translation gives CSVEAGGDGAYNEQFF. The chain couples TRBV29-1 to TRBJ2-1; TRBD2 matches at 7 bases. This CDR3 has 16 residues. V dropped 1 base and J dropped 2; count of bases not matched to a gene: 8. Germline CDR1 reads SQVTM; CDR2 reads ANQGSEA.

This chain connects TRBV7-6 to TRBJ2-1; perhaps TRBD1 as D (6 bases). V was shortened by 5 bases and J by 2 bases, with 13 bases between the two germline ends. Germline V lookup: CDR1 SGHVS, CDR2 FNYEAQ. The CDR3 has 15 amino acids. The CDR3 reads CASSAKTGTYNEQFF. CDR3 bases: TGTGCCAGCAGCGCTAAGACAGGCACCTACAATGAGCAGTTCTTC.

The V call is TRBV15, the J call TRBJ2-7; TRBD1 aligns across 9 bases. Germline V gene data show CDR1 as LNHNV and CDR2 as YYDKDF (reference sequence). After removal of 3 bases from V and 13 bases from J, the junction contained 10 bases not matched to a gene. The CDR3 is made up of 13 amino acids. The CDR3 reads CATSRDRGKISYF. CDR3 DNA sequence: TGTGCCACCAGCAGGGACAGGGGAAAGATATCATACTTC. Drawing the rest from reference TRBV15 and TRBJ2-7, the complete variable domain is DAMVIQNPRYQVTQFGKPVTLSCSQTLNHNVMYWYQQKSSQAPKLLFHYYDKDFNNEADTPDNFQSRRPNTSFCFLDIRSPGLGDTAMYLCATSRDRGKISYFGPGTRLTVT.

This clone came up a few times. V and J are TRBV5-4 and TRBJ1-2; TRBD1 might be the D (6 bases). V lost 9 bases and J lost 2, with 8 bases in between. The CDR3 is 11 residues long. CDR1 is SGHNT and CDR2 is YYREEE in the germline V gene (reference sequence). The CDR3 reads CAITGNYGYTF. As DNA, the CDR3 is TGTGCCATCACAGGGAACTATGGCTACACCTTC.

The CDR3 coding sequence is TGTGCCAGCAGCTTAGCGATACTACCAGATACGCAGTATTTT. This codes for CASSLAILPDTQYF. The J gene is TRBJ2-3, the V gene TRBV7-3; no definite D call. Germline CDR1 reads SGHTA; CDR2 reads FQGTGA. The CDR3 spans 14 residues. The ends were cut back, 2 bases at V and 4 bases at J, with 10 bases in the middle.

The chain uses TRBV12-3 or TRBV12-4 and TRBJ1-2; D remains unclear. Trimming took 2 bases from V and 4 from J, leaving 8 bases between them. The CDR3 length is 13 residues. DNA of the CDR3: TGTGCCAGCAGTTTAACTGGAGGCTATGGCTACACCTTC. Its protein product is CASSLTGGYGYTF.

Notes on this clone: One end of the junction varies from germline; a read error may be responsible. The rearrangement uses TRBV6-2 or TRBV6-3 and TRBJ2-5; 10 nucleotides align to TRBD2. This CDR3 region has 15 residues. From germline, CDR1 is MNHEY and CDR2 SVGEGT. The CDR3 sequence: CATSWGSGGQETQYF. CDR3 nucleotide sequence: TGTGCCACCAGTTGGGGTAGCGGGGGGCAAGAGACCCAGTACTTC.

The sample holds a few counts of this clone. The chain joins TRBV27 to TRBJ2-7; 9 nucleotides line up with TRBD2. The germline V gene has CDR1 MNHEY and CDR2 SMNVEV (reference sequence). Trimming cost V 2 bases and J 3 bases; bases outside gene matches: 8. This CDR3 spans 16 amino acids. The DNA of the CDR3 is TGTGCCAGCAGTTTAACGGGCGGGGGGGAAATCTACGAGCAGTACTTC. Its translation is CASSLTGGGEIYEQYF.

The chain uses TRBV9 and TRBJ1-3; D call uncertain. This CDR3 contains 14 residues. Germline lookup yields CDR1 SGDLS and CDR2 YYNGEE. V was clipped by 1 base and J by 0 bases, with 5 bases between them. In nucleotides, the CDR3 is TGTGCCAGCAGCGTACAATTCTCTGGAAACACCATATATTTT. Translation gives CASSVQFSGNTIYF.

This rearrangement joins TRBV10-3 to TRBJ1-5; D is undetermined. The CDR3 extends over 13 amino acids. CDR1 ENHRY and CDR2 SYGVKD come from the germline V gene. V was cut by 2 bases and J by 5 bases, with 7 bases left in between. CDR3 sequence reads: CAISEIEYQPQHF. The CDR3 DNA sequence: TGTGCCATCAGTGAGATCGAGTATCAGCCCCAGCATTTT.

The chain combines TRBV2 with TRBJ2-6; no firm D call. The CDR3 has 18 residues. V lost 1 base and J 5 bases, leaving 18 bases between the germline ends. Per germline, CDR1 SNHLY and CDR2 FYNNEI. The CDR3 DNA reads TGTGCCAGCAGTGAAGGGTCAGAGGCAGCCTCCAGGGCCAACGTCCTGACTTTC. Protein sequence: CASSEGSEAASRANVLTF.

This chain uses TRBV21-1 with TRBJ1-1. TRBV21-1 has pseudogene status. This CDR3 contains 20 residues. The CDR3 spells CASSRWTRTAPRKVNAEAFF. CDR3 coding DNA: TGTGCCAGCAGCCGATGGACTAGAACCGCCCCCCGCAAAGTGAACGCTGAAGCTTTCTTT.

The chain has TRBV6-6 and TRBJ1-6; tentative D call: TRBD1 (6 bases). Germline CDR1 MNHNY, CDR2 SVGAGI (reference sequence). The CDR3 has 16 amino acids. V was cut by 2 bases and J by 10 bases, with 18 bases left in between. In nucleotides, the CDR3 is TGTGCCAGCAGTTACGGTCGGGGGGCGAACGGATCACCCCTCCACTTT. Translation gives CASSYGRGANGSPLHF.

This clone was detected ten times or more. The chain couples TRBV7-9 to TRBJ1-1; TRBD1 aligns across 7 bases. The CDR3 runs to 12 residues. CDR1 is SEHNR and CDR2 is FQNEAQ in the germline V gene (reference sequence). J gave up 7 bases and V 5 bases, and 4 bases lay outside the gene matches. In DNA form, the CDR3 reads TGTGCCAGCAGCCCTACAGGGGTTGAAGCTTTCTTT. Translating gives CASSPTGVEAFF.

The chain carries TRBV3-1 (or the pseudogene TRBV3-2) and TRBJ1-2; D is perhaps TRBD1 (5 bases). From germline, CDR1 is LGHDT and CDR2 YNNKEL (reference sequence). V lost 1 base and J lost 6, with 12 bases in between. This CDR3 contains 14 residues. This CDR3 reads CASSQGMAGDGYTF. Here the CDR3 DNA reads TGTGCCAGCAGCCAAGGAATGGCGGGGGATGGCTACACCTTC.

This clone was observed once. The rearrangement uses TRBV27 and TRBJ2-3; TRBD1 is a possible D gene (6 bases). The V gene's germline CDR1 is MNHEY and CDR2 SMNVEV (reference sequence). Trimming shortened V by 3 bases and J by 5 bases, and 12 bases separated the two germline ends. There are 14 residues in the CDR3. The CDR3 coding sequence is TGTGCCAGCAGTTTTACAGGGAGTCGAGATACGCAGTATTTT. Its protein is CASSFTGSRDTQYF.

The chain employs TRBV18 and TRBJ2-1; perhaps TRBD2 as D (5 bases). Trimming removed 1 base at V and 10 bases at J, with 17 bases between. This CDR3 comprises 15 residues. Germline V gene lookup returns CDR1 KGHSH and CDR2 LQKENI. The CDR3 DNA reads as TGTGCCAGCTCACCACTGGGAGTGTCATATTCGGAGCAGTTCTTC. Translating it yields CASSPLGVSYSEQFF.

The chain joins TRBV5-5 to TRBJ2-3; D is possibly TRBD2 (5 bases). Germline lookup yields CDR1 SGHKS and CDR2 YYEKEE (reference sequence). Trimming removed 0 bases at V and 5 bases at J, with 10 bases between. The CDR3 runs 14 residues. The CDR3 spells CASSLAGSEDTQYF. The CDR3 DNA reads as TGTGCCAGCAGCTTGGCGGGGTCGGAAGATACGCAGTATTTT. Together with reference TRBV5-5 and TRBJ2-3, the CDR3 gives the full variable domain: DAGVTQSPTHLIKTRGQQVTLRCSPISGHKSVSWYQQVLGQGPQFIFQYYEKEERGRGNFPDRFSARQFPNYSSELNVNALLLGDSALYLCASSLAGSEDTQYFGPGTRLTVL.

The rearrangement links TRBV6-5 to TRBJ2-7; D is unclear. V was trimmed by 1 base and J by 1 base, leaving 11 bases between them. Germline CDR1 MNHEY, CDR2 SVGAGI. The CDR3 loop spans 15 amino acids. CDR3 sequence (DNA): TGTGCCAGCAGTTACTTTTTTGCCGCGTCCTACGAGCAGTACTTC. This encodes CASSYFFAASYEQYF.

The CDR3 spells CASSLGTSDTGELFF. CDR3 in DNA: TGTGCCAGCAGTCTCGGGACTAGCGACACCGGGGAGCTGTTTTTT. The chain couples TRBV6-6 to TRBJ2-2; TRBD2 matches 10 bases. Unmatched junction bases numbered 3, after V lost 5 bases and J lost 3 bases. This CDR3 has 15 residues. Germline loops: CDR1 MNHNY, CDR2 SVGAGI (reference sequence).

V usage is TRBV27 and J usage is TRBJ2-3; 9 bases fit TRBD2. With 5 bases clipped from V and 5 bases from J, the junction kept 11 bases outside the gene matches. This CDR3 is 16 amino acids long. Germline loops: CDR1 MNHEY, CDR2 SMNVEV (reference sequence). CDR3: CASSDAWGGGGDTQYF. CDR3 in DNA: TGTGCCAGCAGTGACGCGTGGGGCGGGGGGGGAGATACGCAGTATTTT.